The 28 T cell receptor beta chains presented below share a single source sample, sequenced in a study of response to subunit inactivated influenza vaccine. A single record per CDR3 protein comes from TCRdb applying MiXCR to the RT-PCR reads. The sample has around 580,000 distinct CDR3 sequences, 12% seen once. The sample in question was PBMCs from blood, obtained on the day of vaccination. The receptors were gathered from a man aged 45-65 years who received an inactivated influenza vaccine.

V gene TRBV4-1 combines with J gene TRBJ2-3; the D gene is possibly TRBD1 (5 bases). Germline CDR1 and CDR2: MGHRA and YSYEKL. Trimming took 0 bases from V and 1 from J, leaving 8 bases between them. This CDR3 has 15 amino acids. CDR3 in amino acids: CASSQDPTGTDTQYF. CDR3 in DNA: TGCGCCAGCAGCCAAGATCCGACAGGCACAGATACGCAGTATTTT.

In the case of this clonotype: A much larger clone sits a single nucleotide away, making a read error possible. The rearrangement links TRBV12-3 or TRBV12-4 to TRBJ2-3; 7 positions agree with TRBD1. The CDR3 length is 16 residues. CDR3 DNA sequence: TGTGCCAGCAGTTATTCGACAGGGTGGGGCACAGATAAGCAGTATTTT. Protein sequence: CASSYSTGWGTDKQYF.

This clonotype was recorded many times. The chain is built from TRBV6-1 and TRBJ1-2; D is perhaps TRBD1 (6 bases). Per the germline V gene, CDR1 is MNHNS and CDR2 is SASEGT. The CDR3 is 14 residues long. Trimming took off 6 bases at V and 8 bases at J, with 19 bases between the two ends. The chain's CDR3 is CASRRNRDSQGYTF. The CDR3 DNA sequence: TGTGCCAGCAGAAGAAACAGGGATTCGCAGGGCTACACCTTC.

This clonotype has ten or more counts. V gene TRBV29-1 combines with J gene TRBJ2-1, with D perhaps TRBD1 or TRBD2 (7 bases each). The CDR3 loop spans 15 amino acids. The germline CDR1 and CDR2 sequences are SQVTM and ANQGSEA. Trimming removed 7 bases from V and 7 bases from J, with 23 bases in between. The CDR3 loop is CSAAGDRGDPNEQFF. As DNA, the CDR3 is TGCAGCGCTGCGGGGGACAGAGGGGACCCTAATGAGCAGTTCTTC.

This clonotype was seen more than once but under ten times. A junction end diverges from the germline sequence, so it may reflect a read error. The J gene is TRBJ2-7, the V gene TRBV7-9; D uncertain. CDR3 length equals 13 residues. The germline CDR1 and CDR2 sequences are SEHNR and FQNEAQ (reference sequence). In nucleotides, the CDR3 is TGTGCCAGCAGCTTAGGATCGTCCTCCGAGCAGTACTTC. Amino acid sequence: CASSLGSSSEQYF. Full variable domain (remainder filled in from reference TRBV7-9 and TRBJ2-7): DTGVSQNPRHKITKRGQNVTFRCDPISEHNRLYWYRQTLGQGPEFLTYFQNEAQLEKSRLLSDRFSAERPKGSFSTLEIQRTEQGDSAMYLCASSLGSSSEQYFGPGTRLTVT.

V gene TRBV3-1 combines with J gene TRBJ2-2, with D uncertain. CDR1 and CDR2 from the germline V gene are LGHDT and YNNKEL (reference sequence). This CDR3 region has 11 residues. With 5 bases removed from V and 6 bases from J, the gap between germline ends came to 4 bases. The chain's CDR3 is CASSWAGELFF. The CDR3 DNA is TGTGCCAGCAGCTGGGCCGGGGAGCTGTTTTTT.

The gene calls are TRBV20-1 and TRBJ1-5; D ambiguous. Germline V gene data show CDR1 as DFQATT and CDR2 as SNEGSKA (reference sequence). The CDR3 is 14 residues long. V lost 5 bases and J 2 bases, leaving 13 bases between the germline ends. CDR3 nucleotide sequence: TGCAGTGCTCCCTCAGAGGGTCGCAATCAGCCCCAGCATTTT. Its translation is CSAPSEGRNQPQHF.

In its sample, this clonotype was seen a few times. This chain joins TRBV4-3 and TRBJ2-3, with 10 bases fitting TRBD2. Germline loops: CDR1 LGHNA, CDR2 YSLEER. Trimming cost V 2 bases and J 6 bases; bases outside gene matches: 5. This CDR3 region has 15 residues. The CDR3 DNA follows: TGCGCCAGCAGCCAATGGACTAGCGGCGGCGATACGCAGTATTTT. Translated: CASSQWTSGGDTQYF.

Many counts were recorded for this clonotype. Relative to the germline gene, one junction end is altered; a read error may explain this. The J gene is TRBJ2-5, the V gene TRBV7-9; no definite D call. Germline V gives CDR1 SEHNR, CDR2 FQNEAQ (reference sequence). CDR3 length: 12 amino acids. The CDR3 loop reads CASSLSLETQYF. In DNA form, the CDR3 reads TGCGCCAGCAGCTTGAGTTTGGAGACCCAGTACTTC.

This clonotype was observed a handful of times. CDR3 DNA: TGTGCCTGGAGTGTAGGGGTGGGGGGCTACACCTTC. Protein sequence: CAWSVGVGGYTF. This chain links TRBV30 with TRBJ1-2; TRBD1 is a possible D gene (5 bases). Germline loops: CDR1 GTSNPN, CDR2 SVGIG (reference sequence). V lost 0 bases, J lost 8 bases, and 10 bases lay in between. This CDR3 comprises 12 residues. The full variable domain, completed using reference TRBV30 and TRBJ1-2, is SQTIHQWPATLVQPVGSPLSLECTVEGTSNPNLYWYRQAAGRGLQLLFYSVGIGQISSEVPQNLSASRPQDRQFILSSKKLLLSDSGFYLCAWSVGVGGYTFGSGTRLTVV.

This clonotype was detected a few times. This chain links TRBV12-3 or TRBV12-4 with TRBJ2-3, with D perhaps assigned TRBD1 or TRBD2 (5 bases each). V lost 3 bases, J lost 1 base, and 8 bases lay in between. The CDR3 consists of 14 residues. This CDR3 is CASSFPGRTDTQYF. The CDR3 region has the DNA TGTGCCAGCAGTTTTCCGGGGCGCACAGATACGCAGTATTTT.

This clonotype was counted a few times. The chain has TRBV10-3 and TRBJ2-7; 8 bases are shared with TRBD1. In germline, CDR1 is ENHRY, CDR2 SYGVKD. V lost 10 bases and J lost 0; bases outside the gene matches: 5. The CDR3 covers 13 residues. Here the CDR3 DNA reads TGTGCCAGTTGTGGGACAGGCTCCTACGAGCAGTACTTC. As protein: CASCGTGSYEQYF.

The chain links TRBV7-9 to TRBJ2-5; D may be TRBD2 (7 bases). V lost 5 bases to trimming and J lost 3 bases, with 13 bases between them. This CDR3 is 14 amino acids long. CDR1 and CDR2 (germline): SEHNR, FQNEAQ (reference sequence). CDR3 bases: TGTGCCAGCAGCGGTCGGGGGGCCAAAGAGACCCAGTACTTC. Translating gives CASSGRGAKETQYF. Full variable domain (rest looked up from reference TRBV7-9 and TRBJ2-5): DTGVSQNPRHKITKRGQNVTFRCDPISEHNRLYWYRQTLGQGPEFLTYFQNEAQLEKSRLLSDRFSAERPKGSFSTLEIQRTEQGDSAMYLCASSGRGAKETQYFGPGTRLLVL.

The chain joins TRBV7-2 to TRBJ1-2; perhaps TRBD1 as D (6 bases). Germline CDR1 reads SGHTA; CDR2 reads FQGNSA. V shed 7 bases and J shed 2 bases, with 11 bases lying between them. This CDR3 spans 13 amino acids. CDR3 amino acids: CASTPGHNYGYTF. The DNA of the CDR3 is TGTGCCAGCACCCCGGGACACAACTATGGCTACACCTTC. Filled out from reference TRBV7-2 and TRBJ1-2, the complete variable domain reads GAGVSQSPSNKVTEKGKDVELRCDPISGHTALYWYRQSLGQGLEFLIYFQGNSAPDKSGLPSDRFSAERTGGSVSTLTIQRTQQEDSAVYLCASTPGHNYGYTFGSGTRLTVV.

The chain has TRBV4-3 and TRBJ2-7; a possible D gene is TRBD2 (6 bases). Trimming left V 0 bases short and J 2 bases short, with 20 bases between. There are 18 residues in the CDR3. Germline assignment: CDR1 LGHNA and CDR2 YSLEER. The CDR3 DNA reads as TGCGCCAGCAGCCAAGATGCCGCCATGGGCGGGATTACCTACGAGCAGTACTTC. Encoded protein: CASSQDAAMGGITYEQYF.

This clonotype was seen ten or more times. J is TRBJ2-3 and V is TRBV12-3 or TRBV12-4; the D is unclear. The CDR3 runs to 14 residues. Between the trimmed V and J ends, which lost 2 bases and 0 bases, there was a span of 6 bases. CDR3 in DNA: TGTGCCAGCAGTTTATCGGCTAGCACAGATACGCAGTATTTT. It translates to CASSLSASTDTQYF.

This clonotype was seen more than once but under ten times. This chain uses TRBV6-5 with TRBJ2-2; D ambiguous. V was shortened by 4 bases and J by 1 base, with 7 bases between the two germline ends. Germline CDR1 and CDR2: MNHEY and SVGAGI. The CDR3 length is 14 residues. Written as DNA, the CDR3 is TGTGCCAGCAGTTGGCAGCAGAACACCGGGGAGCTGTTTTTT. It is translated as CASSWQQNTGELFF.

The sample holds a few counts of this clonotype. The rearrangement uses TRBV3-1 and TRBJ2-5; 9 bases agree with TRBD2. This CDR3 is 15 amino acids long. CDR1 and CDR2 from the germline V gene are LGHDT and YNNKEL (reference sequence). V lost 4 bases and J lost 5; bases outside the gene matches: 8. The CDR3 is CASSPAGTSWETQYF. The CDR3 DNA reads as TGTGCCAGCAGCCCGGCGGGGACTAGCTGGGAGACCCAGTACTTC.

This chain joins TRBV7-8 and TRBJ1-5; D ambiguous. Germline CDR1 reads SGHVS; CDR2 reads FQNEAQ. V dropped 5 bases and J dropped 3 bases, with 8 bases sitting between them. This CDR3 region has 13 residues. Here the CDR3 DNA reads TGTGCCAGCAGCGGATGGGACAATCAGCCCCAGCATTTT. Translated: CASSGWDNQPQHF.

This chain connects TRBV7-2 to TRBJ2-1, with D perhaps matching TRBD1 (6 bases). Per germline, CDR1 SGHTA and CDR2 FQGNSA. With 4 bases removed from V and 9 bases from J, the gap between germline ends came to 10 bases. The CDR3 is made up of 12 amino acids. The CDR3 sequence is CASSYRAGEQFF. Written as DNA, the CDR3 is TGTGCCAGCAGCTACAGGGCGGGTGAGCAGTTCTTC.

The gene calls are TRBV18 and TRBJ2-1, with 7 positions matching TRBD1. V lost 3 bases and J lost 14; bases outside the gene matches: 7. The CDR3 is 12 residues long. Germline V lookup: CDR1 KGHSH, CDR2 LQKENI. CDR3 sequence (DNA): TGTGCCAGCTCACCCGACCGGGACAGTAAGTTCTTC. It specifies CASSPDRDSKFF. Together with reference TRBV18 and TRBJ2-1, the CDR3 gives the full variable domain: NAGVMQNPRHLVRRRGQEARLRCSPMKGHSHVYWYRQLPEEGLKFMVYLQKENIIDESGMPKERFSAEFPKEGPSILRIQQVVRGDSAAYFCASSPDRDSKFFGPGTRLTVL.

The CDR3 is CASSLTFYGSGADTQYF. For the CDR3, the DNA is TGTGCCAGCAGCCTTACCTTCTACGGGAGTGGTGCAGATACGCAGTATTTT. V and J are TRBV7-2 and TRBJ2-3; perhaps TRBD2 as D (6 bases). Germline V gives CDR1 SGHTA, CDR2 FQGNSA. There are 17 residues in the CDR3. V was pared by 5 bases and J by 4 bases, with 22 bases between.

This clonotype was detected a few times. The rearrangement joins TRBV12-3 or TRBV12-4 to TRBJ2-5, with TRBD2 matching over 16 bases. The length of the CDR3 is 18 residues. V lost 5 bases to trimming and J lost 4 bases; unmatched junction nucleotides: 10. The CDR3 loop is CASSTGTSGRARGETQYF. In nucleotides, the CDR3 is TGTGCCAGCAGTACCGGGACTAGCGGGAGGGCCAGGGGAGAGACCCAGTACTTC.

The table lists this clonotype with a few counts. V gene TRBV7-9 combines with J gene TRBJ1-1; D uncertain. The V gene's germline CDR1 is SEHNR and CDR2 FQNEAQ (reference sequence). This CDR3 region has 13 residues. With 8 bases removed from V and 3 bases from J, the gap between germline ends came to 13 bases. In DNA form, the CDR3 reads TGTGCCAGCGAGAACACTCCAGACACTGAAGCTTTCTTT. It encodes CASENTPDTEAFF. Using reference TRBV7-9 and TRBJ1-1 for the parts outside the CDR3, the full variable domain is DTGVSQNPRHKITKRGQNVTFRCDPISEHNRLYWYRQTLGQGPEFLTYFQNEAQLEKSRLLSDRFSAERPKGSFSTLEIQRTEQGDSAMYLCASENTPDTEAFFGQGTRLTVV.

This clonotype was observed a handful of times. The V gene is TRBV10-3, the J gene TRBJ2-7, with 10 bases fitting TRBD1. Germline V lookup: CDR1 ENHRY, CDR2 SYGVKD. Trimming removed 4 bases from V and 5 bases from J; junction bases left unmatched: 2. This CDR3 spans 13 amino acids. The CDR3 DNA follows: TGTGCCATCAGTGGACAGGGGGCCCACGAGCAGTACTTC. This gives the protein CAISGQGAHEQYF.

The chain employs TRBV28 and TRBJ2-7, with D uncertain. CDR1 and CDR2 (germline): MDHEN, SYDVKM. V shed 0 bases and J shed 6 bases, with 6 bases lying between them. The CDR3 spans 12 residues. The CDR3 nucleotides read TGTGCCAGCAGTTTATGGCCCTCCGAGCAGTACTTC. This encodes CASSLWPSEQYF.

The J gene is TRBJ2-1, the V gene TRBV12-3 or TRBV12-4, with 13 bases lining up with TRBD2. CDR3 length: 19 residues. V was clipped by 3 bases and J by 0 bases; unmatched bases: 8. The CDR3 nucleotides read TGTGCCAGCAGTTTCGCGGGACTAGCGGGGTGGAGCTCCTACAATGAGCAGTTCTTC. Encoded protein: CASSFAGLAGWSSYNEQFF.

This clonotype has more than one count but fewer than ten. The V gene is TRBV12-3 or TRBV12-4, the J gene TRBJ2-2; D is perhaps TRBD1 or TRBD2 (5 bases each). Trimming took 7 bases from V and 1 from J, leaving 10 bases between them. The CDR3 spans 14 residues. The CDR3 spells CASKGRMNTGELFF. The CDR3 nucleotides are TGTGCCAGCAAGGGACGGATGAACACCGGGGAGCTGTTTTTT.